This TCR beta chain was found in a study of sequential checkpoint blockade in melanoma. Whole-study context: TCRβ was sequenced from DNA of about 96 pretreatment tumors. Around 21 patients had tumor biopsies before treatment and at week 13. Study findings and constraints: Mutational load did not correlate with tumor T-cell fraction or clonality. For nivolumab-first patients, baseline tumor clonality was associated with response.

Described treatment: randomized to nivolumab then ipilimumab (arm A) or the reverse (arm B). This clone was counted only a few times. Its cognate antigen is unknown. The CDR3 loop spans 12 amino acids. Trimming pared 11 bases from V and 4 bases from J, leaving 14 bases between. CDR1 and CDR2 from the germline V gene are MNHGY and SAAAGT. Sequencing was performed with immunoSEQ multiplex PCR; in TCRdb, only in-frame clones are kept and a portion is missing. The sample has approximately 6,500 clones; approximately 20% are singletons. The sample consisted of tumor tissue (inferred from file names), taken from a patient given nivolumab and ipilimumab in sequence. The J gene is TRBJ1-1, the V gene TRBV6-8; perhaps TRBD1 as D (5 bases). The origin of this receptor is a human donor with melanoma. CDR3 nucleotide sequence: TGTGCCGGGGCCGGTCGGGGCACTGAAGCTTTCTTT. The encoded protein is CAGAGRGTEAFF.